This TCR beta chain was observed in a study of beta chain features in type 1 diabetes. Of the isolated RNA, all was reverse transcribed, and so the sequenced material was expressed TCRB transcripts. TCRdb's copy holds only in-frame clones and misses some; the assay was immunoSEQ multiplex PCR. The sample lists more than 300,000 clones; around 16% were seen once. V was cut by 1 base and J by 6 bases, with 4 bases left in between. The CDR3 sequence is 12 residues long. Per the germline V gene, CDR1 is SEHNR and CDR2 is FQNEAQ (reference sequence). Sorting with CD45RO/CCR7/CD25/CD127/CD95/CD27 yielded naive, central memory, regulatory and stem-like memory CD4+ cells. This clone was found a few times. Its antigen remains unknown. Study observations and caveats: Researchers report that Type 1 diabetes patients had moderately but significantly shorter TCRB CDR3s across all four CD4+ subsets.

The chain uses TRBV7-9 and TRBJ1-5; D gene unclear. This clonotype was sampled from a woman aged 18-30 years in good health. What was sequenced was naive CD4+ T cells from blood. The CDR3 DNA reads as TGTGCCAGCAGCTTAGATCTTCAGCCCCAGCATTTT. It yields the protein CASSLDLQPQHF.